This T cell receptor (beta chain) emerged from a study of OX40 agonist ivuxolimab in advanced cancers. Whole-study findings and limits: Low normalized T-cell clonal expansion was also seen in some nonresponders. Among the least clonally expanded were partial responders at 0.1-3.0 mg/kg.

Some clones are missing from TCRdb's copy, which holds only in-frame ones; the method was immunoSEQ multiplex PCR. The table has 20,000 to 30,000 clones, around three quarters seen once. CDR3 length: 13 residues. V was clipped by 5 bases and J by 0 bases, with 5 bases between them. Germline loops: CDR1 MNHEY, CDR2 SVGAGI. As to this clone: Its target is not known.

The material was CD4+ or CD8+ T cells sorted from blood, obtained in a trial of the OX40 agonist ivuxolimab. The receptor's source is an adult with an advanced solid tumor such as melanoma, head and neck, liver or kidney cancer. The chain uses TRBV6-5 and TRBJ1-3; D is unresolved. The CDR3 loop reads CASSAGSGNTIYF. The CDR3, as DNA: TGTGCCAGCAGTGCAGGCTCTGGAAACACCATATATTTT.